This TCR beta chain originates from a study of T cell repertoires in cytomegalovirus infection (dated by TCRdb to about 2019). For context, the study as a whole: Recently identified HLA-C-restricted CMV epitopes, whose presentation resists viral immunomodulation, were targeted by peptide stimulations together with well-studied HLA-B-restricted epitopes. Donor HLA type was relevant to the analysis, as public TCR beta signatures indicated carriage of CMV infection together with the matching HLA type. What the authors observed across the whole study: The ex vivo response was dominated by HLA-C-restricted CMV-specific TCR beta clonotypes, which also provided the single most frequent clonotype in two of eight donors. Carriers of CMV infection plus the relevant HLA type were discriminated by the cumulative frequency of public TCR beta family members in the study cohort and in an independent approximately 360-donor cohort.

What the treatment or condition label conveys for this sample: in vitro stimulation with specific CMV peptide epitopes to enrich CMV-specific T cells. For sequencing, an Illumina HiSeq 1500 was employed. TCRdb took the public reads, trimmed them with fastp at Q25, ran MiXCR for clone calling and kept in-frame beta chains. Merged by CDR3 protein, the rows form single entries marked with the most common genes and DNA. Here the sample has some 940,000 distinct CDR3 sequences; about a third occur a single time. The leading ten clones occupy over 13% of the sample. Comment on this clonotype: Its recognized antigen is unknown. No base-level quality is on record; no much larger clone is a single base apart.

CDR1 and CDR2, looked up from the germline V gene, are SGHDN and FVKESK. Its CDR3 holds 16 amino acids, cysteine through phenylalanine. Solely the CDR3 DNA is kept, with 48 bases framed from the first base. V lost 3 bases and J lost 0 bases, and the count of bases not matched to a germline gene is 3. This TCR was recovered from a human donor in good health (CMV status not recorded). Some clones in this sample may be carry-over from other donors' samples. This receptor chain uses TRBV14 and TRBJ2-1, with 9 junctional bases fitting TRBD1. The source was cultured CD8+ T cells from PBMCs, collected from culture after CMV antigen stimulation. The CDR3 loop reads CASSQSGQGSYNEQFF. The bases read TGTGCCAGCAGCCAGTCGGGACAGGGCTCCTACAATGAGCAGTTCTTC.